This T cell receptor beta chain appears in the sequencing data of a study of cytomegalovirus exposure and HLA in healthy donors. Study-wide points: Rarity held for most TCR sequences, but there were some public TCRs that occurred in many donors. A reported reduction in N-insertions relative to the roughly 710-donor mean was seen in an Asian-associated ancestry cluster in a later analysis.

CDR3 size: 14 residues. Trimming removed 3 bases from V and 5 bases from J; junction bases left unmatched: 2. The germline gives CDR1 SGHRS, CDR2 YFSETQ. This clone was detected only a few times. Its cognate antigen is unknown. PCR involved 60 Vbeta and 13 Jbeta primers. The assay was immunoSEQ multiplex PCR, and TCRdb's table has in-frame clones only and misses some. The sample lists 130,000 or so clones, about three quarters occurring once. Donors were nominally healthy when sampled, though unrecorded immune exposures were likely. The source of this sequence is a female donor in good health and CMV-seronegative. The chain recombines TRBV5-1 with TRBJ2-3; TRBD1 agrees at 11 bases. Sequenced material: PBMCs. The CDR3 sequence is CASSSGQGGDTQYF. The CDR3 nucleotides read TGCGCCAGCAGCTCGGGACAGGGGGGAGATACGCAGTATTTT.